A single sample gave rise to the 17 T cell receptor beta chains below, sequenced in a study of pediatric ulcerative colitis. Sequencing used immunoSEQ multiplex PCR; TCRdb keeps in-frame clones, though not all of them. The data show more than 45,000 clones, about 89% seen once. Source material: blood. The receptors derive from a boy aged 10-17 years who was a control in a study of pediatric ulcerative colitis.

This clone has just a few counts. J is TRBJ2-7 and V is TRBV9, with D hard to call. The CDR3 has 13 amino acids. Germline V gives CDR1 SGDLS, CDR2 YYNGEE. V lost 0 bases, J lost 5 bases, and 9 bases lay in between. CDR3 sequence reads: CASSVDRAHEQYF. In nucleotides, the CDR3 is TGTGCCAGCAGCGTAGACAGAGCCCACGAGCAGTACTTC.

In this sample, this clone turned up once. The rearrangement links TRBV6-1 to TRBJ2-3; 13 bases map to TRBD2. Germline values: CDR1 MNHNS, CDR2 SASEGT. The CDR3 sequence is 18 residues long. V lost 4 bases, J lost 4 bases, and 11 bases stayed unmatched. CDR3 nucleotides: TGTGCCAGCAGTGTGGGAAGGACTAGCGGGAGTTTCCCAGATACGCAGTATTTT. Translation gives CASSVGRTSGSFPDTQYF.

CDR3 nucleotides: TGTGCCAGCAGCCAAGTCCCAGCGGGAGGCACCACAGATACGCAGTATTTT. Translated, it gives CASSQVPAGGTTDTQYF. The V gene is TRBV4-2, the J gene TRBJ2-3; 9 bases match TRBD2. V lost 1 base, J lost 2 bases, and 7 bases stayed unmatched. CDR3 size: 17 residues. Germline lookup yields CDR1 LGHNA and CDR2 YNFKEQ.

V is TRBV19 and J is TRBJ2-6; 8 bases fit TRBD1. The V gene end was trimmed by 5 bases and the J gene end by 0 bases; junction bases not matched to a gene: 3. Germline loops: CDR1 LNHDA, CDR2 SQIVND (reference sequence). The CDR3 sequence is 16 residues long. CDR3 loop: CASSLRGLSGANVLTF. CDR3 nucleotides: TGTGCCAGTAGTCTCAGGGGGCTCTCTGGGGCCAACGTCCTGACTTTC.

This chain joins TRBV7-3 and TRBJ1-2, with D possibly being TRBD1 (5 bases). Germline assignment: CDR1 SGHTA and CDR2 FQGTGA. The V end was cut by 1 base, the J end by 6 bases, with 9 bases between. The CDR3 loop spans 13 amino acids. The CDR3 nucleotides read TGTGCCAGCAGCTTAAGCGGGGCGGATGGCTACACCTTC. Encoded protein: CASSLSGADGYTF.

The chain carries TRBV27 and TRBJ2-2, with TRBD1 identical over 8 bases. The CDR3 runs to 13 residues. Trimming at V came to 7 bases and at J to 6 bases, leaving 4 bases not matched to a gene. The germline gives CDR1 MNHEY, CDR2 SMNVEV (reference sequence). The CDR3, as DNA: TGTGCCAGCAAGACAGGGGAGGCCGGGGAGCTGTTTTTT. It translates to CASKTGEAGELFF.

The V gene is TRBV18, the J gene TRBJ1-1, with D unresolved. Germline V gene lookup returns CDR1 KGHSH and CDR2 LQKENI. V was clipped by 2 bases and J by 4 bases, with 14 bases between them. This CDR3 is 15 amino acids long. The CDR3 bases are TGTGCCAGCTCACCATTGCAAAGCGGTCGCACTGAAGCTTTCTTT. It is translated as CASSPLQSGRTEAFF.

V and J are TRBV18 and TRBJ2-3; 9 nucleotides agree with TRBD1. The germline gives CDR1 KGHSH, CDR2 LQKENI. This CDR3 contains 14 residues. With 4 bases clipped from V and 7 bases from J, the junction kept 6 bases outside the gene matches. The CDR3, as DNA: TGTGCCAGCTCACTAGGGACAGGGAGGAATACGCAGTATTTT. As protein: CASSLGTGRNTQYF.

The CDR3 spells CASSEDAYEQYF. Here the CDR3 DNA reads TGTGCCAGCAGTGAGGACGCCTACGAGCAGTACTTC. The chain employs TRBV2 and TRBJ2-7; D gene uncertain. Looked up from germline, CDR1 is SNHLY and CDR2 is FYNNEI. Deletions cut 3 bases from V and 2 bases from J, with 5 bases between. This CDR3 contains 12 residues.

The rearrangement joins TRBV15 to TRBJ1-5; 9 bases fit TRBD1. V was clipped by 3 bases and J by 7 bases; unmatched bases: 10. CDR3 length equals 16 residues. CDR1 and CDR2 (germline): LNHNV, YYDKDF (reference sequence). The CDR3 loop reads CATSRGWDRDRQPQHF. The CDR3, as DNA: TGTGCCACCAGCAGGGGGTGGGACAGGGATCGACAGCCCCAGCATTTT. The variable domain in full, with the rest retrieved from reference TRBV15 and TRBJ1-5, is DAMVIQNPRYQVTQFGKPVTLSCSQTLNHNVMYWYQQKSSQAPKLLFHYYDKDFNNEADTPDNFQSRRPNTSFCFLDIRSPGLGDTAMYLCATSRGWDRDRQPQHFGDGTRLSIL.

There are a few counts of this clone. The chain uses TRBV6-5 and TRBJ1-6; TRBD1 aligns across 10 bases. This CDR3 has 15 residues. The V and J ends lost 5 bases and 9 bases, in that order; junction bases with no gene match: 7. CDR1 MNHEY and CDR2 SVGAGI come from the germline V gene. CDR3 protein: CASSPGTGEFSPLHF. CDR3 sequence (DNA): TGTGCCAGCAGTCCCGGGACAGGGGAATTTTCACCCCTCCACTTT.

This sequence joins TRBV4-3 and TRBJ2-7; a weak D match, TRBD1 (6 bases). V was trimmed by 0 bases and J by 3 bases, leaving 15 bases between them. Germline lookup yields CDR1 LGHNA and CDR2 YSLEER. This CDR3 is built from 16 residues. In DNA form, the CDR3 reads TGCGCCAGCAGCCAAGACTCGCAGGGGTTACACTACGAGCAGTACTTC. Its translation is CASSQDSQGLHYEQYF.

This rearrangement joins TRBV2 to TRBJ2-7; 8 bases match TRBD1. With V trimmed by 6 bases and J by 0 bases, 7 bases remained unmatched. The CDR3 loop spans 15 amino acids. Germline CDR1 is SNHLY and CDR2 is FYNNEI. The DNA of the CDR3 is TGTGCCAGCAGGGAACAGGGGGTCCTCTCCTACGAGCAGTACTTC. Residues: CASREQGVLSYEQYF. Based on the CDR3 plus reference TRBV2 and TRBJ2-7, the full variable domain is EPEVTQTPSHQVTQMGQEVILRCVPISNHLYFYWYRQILGQKVEFLVSFYNNEISEKSEIFDDQFSVERPDGSNFTLKIRSTKLEDSAMYFCASREQGVLSYEQYFGPGTRLTVT.

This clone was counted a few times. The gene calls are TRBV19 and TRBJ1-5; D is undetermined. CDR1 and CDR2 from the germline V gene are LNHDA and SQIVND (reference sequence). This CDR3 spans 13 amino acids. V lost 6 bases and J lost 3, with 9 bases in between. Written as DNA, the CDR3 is TGTGCCAGTAGCCCGGCGATCAATCAGCCCCAGCATTTT. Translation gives CASSPAINQPQHF.

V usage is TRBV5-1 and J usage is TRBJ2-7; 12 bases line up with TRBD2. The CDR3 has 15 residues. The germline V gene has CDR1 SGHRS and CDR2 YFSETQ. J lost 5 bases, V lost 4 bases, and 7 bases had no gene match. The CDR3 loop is CASSRTSGRPDEQYF. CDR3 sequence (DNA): TGCGCCAGCAGCCGTACTAGCGGGAGGCCGGACGAGCAGTACTTC.

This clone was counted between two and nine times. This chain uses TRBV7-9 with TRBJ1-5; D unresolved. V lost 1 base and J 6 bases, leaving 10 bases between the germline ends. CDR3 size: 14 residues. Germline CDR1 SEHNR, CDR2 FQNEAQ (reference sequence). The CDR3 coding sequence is TGTGCCAGCAGCTTAGGGCAGGAGACTCAGCCCCAGCATTTT. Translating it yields CASSLGQETQPQHF. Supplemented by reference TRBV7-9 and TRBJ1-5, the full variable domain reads DTGVSQNPRHKITKRGQNVTFRCDPISEHNRLYWYRQTLGQGPEFLTYFQNEAQLEKSRLLSDRFSAERPKGSFSTLEIQRTEQGDSAMYLCASSLGQETQPQHFGDGTRLSIL.

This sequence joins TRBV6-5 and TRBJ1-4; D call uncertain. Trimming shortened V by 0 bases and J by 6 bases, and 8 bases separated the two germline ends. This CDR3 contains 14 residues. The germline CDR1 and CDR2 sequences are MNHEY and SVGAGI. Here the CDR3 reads CASSYSRRDEKLFF. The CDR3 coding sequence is TGTGCCAGCAGTTACTCGAGAAGGGATGAAAAACTGTTTTTT.